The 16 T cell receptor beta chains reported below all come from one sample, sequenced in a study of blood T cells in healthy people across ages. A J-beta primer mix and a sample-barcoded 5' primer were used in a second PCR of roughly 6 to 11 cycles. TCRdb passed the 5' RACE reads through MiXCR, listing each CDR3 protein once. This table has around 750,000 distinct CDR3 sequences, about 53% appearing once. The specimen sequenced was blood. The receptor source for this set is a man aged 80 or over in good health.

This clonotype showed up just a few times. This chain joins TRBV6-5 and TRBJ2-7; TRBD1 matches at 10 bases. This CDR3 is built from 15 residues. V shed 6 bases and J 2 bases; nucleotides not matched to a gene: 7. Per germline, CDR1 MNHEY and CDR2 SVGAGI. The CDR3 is CASRGTGTGAYEQYF. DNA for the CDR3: TGTGCCAGCAGGGGAACCGGGACAGGGGCCTACGAGCAGTACTTC.

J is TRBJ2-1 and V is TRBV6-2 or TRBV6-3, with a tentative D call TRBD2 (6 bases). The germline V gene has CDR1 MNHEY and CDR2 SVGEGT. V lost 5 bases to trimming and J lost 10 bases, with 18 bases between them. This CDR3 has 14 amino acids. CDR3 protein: CASSLLGGVGEQFF. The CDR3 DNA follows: TGTGCCAGCAGTCTCCTGGGAGGTGTTGGGGAGCAGTTCTTC.

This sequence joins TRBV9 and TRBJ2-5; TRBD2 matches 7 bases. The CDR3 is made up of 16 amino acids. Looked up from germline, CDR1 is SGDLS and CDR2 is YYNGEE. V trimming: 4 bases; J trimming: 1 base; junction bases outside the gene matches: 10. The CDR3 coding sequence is TGTGCCAGCAGCCCCAGGAGCGGGAACCGCCAAGAGACCCAGTACTTC. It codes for CASSPRSGNRQETQYF.

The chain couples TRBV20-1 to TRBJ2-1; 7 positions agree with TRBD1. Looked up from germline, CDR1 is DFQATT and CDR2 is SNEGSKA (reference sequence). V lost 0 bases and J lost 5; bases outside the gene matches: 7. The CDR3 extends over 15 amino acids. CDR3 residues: CSARDSGTDDNEQFF. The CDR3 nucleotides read TGCAGTGCTAGAGATAGTGGGACAGACGACAATGAGCAGTTCTTC.

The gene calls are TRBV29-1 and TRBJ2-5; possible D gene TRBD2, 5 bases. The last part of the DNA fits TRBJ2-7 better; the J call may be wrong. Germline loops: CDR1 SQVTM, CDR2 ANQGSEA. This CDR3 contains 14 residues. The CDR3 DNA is TGCAGCGTTGAAGCGCGAGGGATTGTGTACGAGCAGTACTTC. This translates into CSVEARGIVYEQYF.

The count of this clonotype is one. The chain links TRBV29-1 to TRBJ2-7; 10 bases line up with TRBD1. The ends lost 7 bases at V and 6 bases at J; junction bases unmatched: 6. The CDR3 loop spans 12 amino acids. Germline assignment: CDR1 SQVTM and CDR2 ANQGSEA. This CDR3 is CSARRDRGEQYF. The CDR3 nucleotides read TGCAGCGCCCGCCGGGACAGGGGCGAGCAGTACTTC.

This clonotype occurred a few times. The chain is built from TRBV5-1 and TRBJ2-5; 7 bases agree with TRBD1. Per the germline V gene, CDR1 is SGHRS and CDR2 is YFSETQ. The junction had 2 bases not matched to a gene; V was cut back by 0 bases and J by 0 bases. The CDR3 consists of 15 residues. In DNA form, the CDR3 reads TGCGCCAGCAGCTTGGAGGGACAGAACCAAGAGACCCAGTACTTC. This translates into CASSLEGQNQETQYF.

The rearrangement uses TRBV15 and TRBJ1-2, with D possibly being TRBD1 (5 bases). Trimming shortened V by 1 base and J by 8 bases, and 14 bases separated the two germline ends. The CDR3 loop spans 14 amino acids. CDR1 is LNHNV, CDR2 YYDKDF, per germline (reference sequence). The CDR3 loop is CATSRGSWGDGYTF. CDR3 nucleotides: TGTGCCACCAGCAGAGGAAGCTGGGGGGACGGCTACACCTTC.

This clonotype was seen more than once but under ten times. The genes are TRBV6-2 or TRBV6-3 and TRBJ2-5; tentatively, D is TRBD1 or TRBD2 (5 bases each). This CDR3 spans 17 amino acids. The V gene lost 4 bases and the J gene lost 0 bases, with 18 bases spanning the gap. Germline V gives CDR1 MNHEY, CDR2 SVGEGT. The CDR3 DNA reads TGTGCCAGCAGTTGGTACCCCGGGACGGCAGACCAAGAGACCCAGTACTTC. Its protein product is CASSWYPGTADQETQYF.

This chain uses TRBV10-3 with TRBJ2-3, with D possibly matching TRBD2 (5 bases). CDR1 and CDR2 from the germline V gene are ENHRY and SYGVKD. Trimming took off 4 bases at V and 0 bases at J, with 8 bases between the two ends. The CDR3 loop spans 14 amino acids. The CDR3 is CAISGSDSTDTQYF. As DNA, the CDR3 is TGTGCCATCAGTGGTAGCGATAGCACAGATACGCAGTATTTT.

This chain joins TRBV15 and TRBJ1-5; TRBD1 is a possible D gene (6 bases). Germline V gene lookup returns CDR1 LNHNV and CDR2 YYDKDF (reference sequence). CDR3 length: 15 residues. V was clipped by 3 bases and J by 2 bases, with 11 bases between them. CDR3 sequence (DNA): TGTGCCACCAGCAGGGTTCGACAGGGCAATCAGCCCCAGCATTTT. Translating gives CATSRVRQGNQPQHF.

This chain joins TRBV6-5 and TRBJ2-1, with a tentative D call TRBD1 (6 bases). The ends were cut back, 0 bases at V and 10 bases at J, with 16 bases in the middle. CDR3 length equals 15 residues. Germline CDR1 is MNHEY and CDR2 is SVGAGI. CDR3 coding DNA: TGTGCCAGCAGTTACTCTCCCCAGGGGACCTACGAGCAGTTCTTC. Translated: CASSYSPQGTYEQFF.

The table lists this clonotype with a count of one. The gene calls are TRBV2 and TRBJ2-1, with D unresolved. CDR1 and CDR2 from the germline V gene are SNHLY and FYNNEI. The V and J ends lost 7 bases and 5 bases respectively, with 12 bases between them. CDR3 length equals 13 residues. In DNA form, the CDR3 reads TGTGCCAGCACTAGTGGTCTCAACAATGAGCAGTTCTTC. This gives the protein CASTSGLNNEQFF.

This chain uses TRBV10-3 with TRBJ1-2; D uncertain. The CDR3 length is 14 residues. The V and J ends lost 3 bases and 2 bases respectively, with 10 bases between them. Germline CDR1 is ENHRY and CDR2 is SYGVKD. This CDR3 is CAISDYVGNYGYTF. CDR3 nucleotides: TGTGCCATCAGTGATTATGTGGGGAACTATGGCTACACCTTC.

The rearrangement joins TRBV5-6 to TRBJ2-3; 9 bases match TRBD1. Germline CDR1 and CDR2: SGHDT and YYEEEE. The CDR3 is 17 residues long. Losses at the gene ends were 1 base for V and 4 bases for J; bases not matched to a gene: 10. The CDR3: CASSLWLGQGTADTQYF. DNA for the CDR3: TGTGCCAGCAGCTTGTGGTTGGGACAGGGAACGGCAGATACGCAGTATTTT.

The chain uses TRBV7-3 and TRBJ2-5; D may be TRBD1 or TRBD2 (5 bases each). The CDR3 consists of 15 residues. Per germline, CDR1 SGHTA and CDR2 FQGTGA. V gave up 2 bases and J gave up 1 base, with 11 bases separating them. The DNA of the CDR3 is TGTGCCAGCAGCTTAGGGTGGGGACCCCAAGAGACCCAGTACTTC. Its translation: CASSLGWGPQETQYF.